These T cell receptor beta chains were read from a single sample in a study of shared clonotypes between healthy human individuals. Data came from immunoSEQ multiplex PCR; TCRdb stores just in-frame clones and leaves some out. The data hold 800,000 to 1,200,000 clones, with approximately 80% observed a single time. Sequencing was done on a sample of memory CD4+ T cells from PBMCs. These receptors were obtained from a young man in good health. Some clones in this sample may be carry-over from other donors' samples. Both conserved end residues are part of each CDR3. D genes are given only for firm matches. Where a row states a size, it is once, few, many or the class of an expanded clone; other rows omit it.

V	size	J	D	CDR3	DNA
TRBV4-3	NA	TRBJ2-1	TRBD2	CASSPSLAGGNNEQFF	TGCGCCAGCAGCCCGTCACTAGCGGGAGGGAACAATGAGCAGTTCTTC
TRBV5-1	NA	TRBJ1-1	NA	CASSLGALLNTEAFF	TGCGCCAGCAGCTTGGGGGCTTTATTGAACACTGAAGCTTTCTTT
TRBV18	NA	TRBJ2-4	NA	CASSQARGQNIQYF	TGTGCCAGCTCACAGGCGAGGGGTCAGAACATTCAGTACTTC
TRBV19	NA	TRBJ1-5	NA	CASSIGGAAQPQHF	TGTGCCAGTAGTATAGGCGGGGCCGCCCAGCCCCAGCATTTT
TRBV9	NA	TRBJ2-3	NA	CASSPGGPVSTDTQYF	TGTGCCAGCAGCCCCGGAGGGCCGGTCAGCACAGATACGCAGTATTTT
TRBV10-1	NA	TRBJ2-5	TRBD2	CASSEGLAGGHPETQYF	TGCGCCAGCAGTGAGGGACTAGCGGGAGGGCACCCAGAGACCCAGTACTTC
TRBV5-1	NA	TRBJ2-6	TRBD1	CASSLVGQGAGANVLTF	TGCGCCAGCAGCTTGGTGGGACAGGGTGCTGGGGCCAACGTCCTGACTTTC
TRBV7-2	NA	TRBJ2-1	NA	CASSLGGATYNEQFF	TGTGCCAGCAGCTTAGGCGGGGCCACCTACAATGAGCAGTTCTTC
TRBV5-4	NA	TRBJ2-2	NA	CASSPTENTGELFF	TGTGCCAGCAGCCCGACAGAGAACACCGGGGAGCTGTTTTTT
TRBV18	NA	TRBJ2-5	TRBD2	CASSPSGSAGETQYF	TGTGCCAGCTCACCTAGCGGGAGTGCGGGAGAGACCCAGTACTTC
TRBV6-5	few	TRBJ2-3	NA	CASSYHGVLAAEQYF	TGTGCCAGCAGTTACCACGGCGTTCTAGCAGCGGAGCAGTATTTT
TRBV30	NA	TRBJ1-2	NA	CAWSVLQNYGYTF	TGTGCCTGGAGTGTTTTGCAGAACTATGGCTACACCTTC
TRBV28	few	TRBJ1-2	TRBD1	CASSTPDRGSVSYTF	TGTGCCAGCAGTACCCCGGACAGGGGGTCGGTTAGCTACACCTTC
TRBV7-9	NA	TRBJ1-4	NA	CASSLDRATEKLFF	TGTGCCAGCAGCTTAGACAGGGCAACTGAAAAACTGTTTTTT
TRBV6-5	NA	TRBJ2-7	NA	CASSYSYTAGYEQYF	TGTGCCAGCAGTTACTCATATACAGCGGGCTACGAGCAGTACTTC
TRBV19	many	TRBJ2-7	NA	CASTPRPGKNSYEQYF	TGTGCCAGTACTCCGCGCCCCGGGAAGAACTCCTACGAGCAGTACTTC
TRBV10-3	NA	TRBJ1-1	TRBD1	CAIIPDRGGTEAFF	TGTGCCATCATTCCCGACAGGGGCGGCACTGAAGCTTTCTTT
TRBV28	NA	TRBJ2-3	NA	CASSSHRANTQYF	TGTGCCAGCAGTTCCCACAGGGCCAATACGCAGTATTTT
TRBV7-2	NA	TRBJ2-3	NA	CASSLARGGGRADTQYF	TGTGCCAGCAGCTTAGCGCGGGGAGGAGGGCGGGCAGATACGCAGTATTTT
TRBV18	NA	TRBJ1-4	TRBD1	CASSPPSGGLKKLFF	TGTGCCAGCTCACCACCGTCAGGGGGCTTAAAAAAACTGTTTTTT
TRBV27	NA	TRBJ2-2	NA	CASRPQGSNGELFF	TGTGCCAGCAGGCCCCAGGGGTCAAACGGGGAGCTGTTTTTT
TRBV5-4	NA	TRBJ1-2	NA	CASSSTGAYGYTF	TGTGCCAGCAGCTCGACGGGGGCGTATGGCTACACCTTC
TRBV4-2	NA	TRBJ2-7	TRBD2	CASSLSGYSYEQYF	TGTGCCAGCAGCCTTAGCGGGTACTCCTACGAGCAGTACTTC
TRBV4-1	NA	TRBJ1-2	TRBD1	CASSQGTGNRGGYTF	TGCGCCAGCAGCCAAGGAACAGGCAACAGGGGTGGCTACACCTTC
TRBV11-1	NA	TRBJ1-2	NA	CASSLSRDGYTF	TGTGCCAGCAGCTTATCTAGGGATGGCTACACCTTC
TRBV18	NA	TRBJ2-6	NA	CASSPGGAFSGANVLTF	TGTGCCAGCTCACCCGGAGGGGCCTTCTCTGGGGCCAACGTCCTGACTTTC
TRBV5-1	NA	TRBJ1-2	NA	CASSQGNYGYTF	TGCGCCAGCAGCCAGGGGAACTATGGCTACACCTTC
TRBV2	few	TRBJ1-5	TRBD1	CASRDRGSNQPQHF	TGTGCCAGCAGGGACAGGGGTAGCAATCAGCCCCAGCATTTT
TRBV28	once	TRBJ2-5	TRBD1	CASSLWAGGGETQYF	TGTGCCAGCAGTTTATGGGCAGGGGGTGGGGAGACCCAGTACTTC
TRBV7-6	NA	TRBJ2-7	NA	CASSPRGGAYEQYF	TGTGCCAGCAGCCCCCGGGGAGGAGCCTACGAGCAGTACTTC
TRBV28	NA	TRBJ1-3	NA	CASSRRTLLRNTIYF	TGTGCCAGCAGCCGCCGGACACTCCTGAGAAACACCATATATTTT
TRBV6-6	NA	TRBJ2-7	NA	CASSYAGYYEQYF	TGTGCCAGCAGTTACGCAGGCTACTACGAGCAGTACTTC
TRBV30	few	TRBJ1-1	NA	CAWSVRRNTEAFF	TGTGCCTGGAGTGTACGTAGGAACACTGAAGCTTTCTTT
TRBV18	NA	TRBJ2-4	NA	CASSPEGNIQYF	TGTGCCAGCTCACCCGAGGGGAACATTCAGTACTTC
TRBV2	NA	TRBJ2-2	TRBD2	CASSKSGSSTGELFF	TGTGCCAGCAGTAAAAGCGGGAGTAGCACCGGGGAGCTGTTTTTT
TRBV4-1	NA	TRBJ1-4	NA	CASSQGTPATNEKLFF	TGCGCCAGCAGCCAAGGGACGCCCGCAACTAATGAAAAACTGTTTTTT
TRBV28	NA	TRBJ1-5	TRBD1	CASRGQINQPQHF	TGTGCCAGCAGGGGACAGATAAATCAGCCCCAGCATTTT
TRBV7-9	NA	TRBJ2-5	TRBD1	CASSPTGQGPETQYF	TGTGCCAGCAGCCCGACGGGACAGGGCCCAGAGACCCAGTACTTC
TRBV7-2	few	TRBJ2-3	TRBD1	CASSLAIRTGGTDTQYF	TGTGCCAGCAGCTTAGCGATAAGGACAGGGGGGACAGATACGCAGTATTTT
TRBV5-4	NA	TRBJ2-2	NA	CASSLGWQNTGELFF	TGTGCCAGCAGCTTGGGTTGGCAAAACACCGGGGAGCTGTTTTTT
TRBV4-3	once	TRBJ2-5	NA	CASSQGPTETQYF	TGCGCCAGCAGCCAAGGGCCCACGGAGACCCAGTACTTC
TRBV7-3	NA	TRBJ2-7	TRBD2	CASSLTGTSGRSEQYF	TGTGCCAGCAGCTTAACCGGGACTAGCGGGAGATCCGAGCAGTACTTC
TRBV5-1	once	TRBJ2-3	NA	CASSLWGADTQYF	TGCGCCAGCAGCTTGTGGGGGGCAGATACGCAGTATTTT
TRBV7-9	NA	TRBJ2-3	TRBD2	CASSLRLAGETDTQYF	TGTGCCAGCAGCTTAAGGCTAGCGGGAGAAACAGATACGCAGTATTTT
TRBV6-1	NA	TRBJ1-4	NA	CASSERQMRATNEKLFF	TGTGCCAGCAGTGAAAGACAGATGAGAGCAACTAATGAAAAACTGTTTTTT
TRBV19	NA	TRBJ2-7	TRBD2	CASQSGRPPYEQYF	TGTGCCAGTCAAAGCGGGAGACCACCCTACGAGCAGTACTTC
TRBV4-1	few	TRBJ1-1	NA	CASSHQWNTEAFF	TGCGCCAGCAGTCATCAATGGAACACTGAAGCTTTCTTT
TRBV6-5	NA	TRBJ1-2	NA	CASSHRRVPKGYTF	TGTGCCAGCAGTCACCGTAGGGTACCGAAAGGCTACACCTTC
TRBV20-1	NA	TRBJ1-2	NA	CSARLSGYTF	TGCAGTGCTCGGTTGTCCGGCTACACCTTC
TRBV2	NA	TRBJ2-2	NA	CASTDRTNTGELFF	TGTGCCAGCACCGACAGGACCAACACCGGGGAGCTGTTTTTT
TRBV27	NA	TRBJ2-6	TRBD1	CASSPRQGANVLTF	TGTGCCAGCAGTCCACGACAGGGAGCCAACGTCCTGACTTTC
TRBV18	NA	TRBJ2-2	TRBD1	CASSPLQGMDTGELFF	TGTGCCAGCTCACCCCTACAGGGGATGGACACCGGGGAGCTGTTTTTT